This record concerns one TCR beta chain sequence. This sample was taken from a study of blood T cell repertoires in COVID-19. Turning to the study itself: The United States, Italy and Spain provided the acute and convalescent COVID-19 samples. PBMCs, B-cell-depleted T cells, or T cells provided the cDNA or gDNA that made up the material.

Per the authors' pipeline: Using reference gene primer amplification, nucleated cell counts were estimated. Method: immunoSEQ multiplex PCR; TCRdb's copy keeps in-frame clones and lacks some. Clonal size and the V and J genes are those of that table, whereas D and trimming came from the DNA. Here the sample spans fewer than 250,000 clones, 70% to 80% being singletons. This receptor was obtained from a woman aged 45-59 years with acute or convalescent COVID-19. The sequencing sample was made of peripheral blood.

CDR3 sequence reads: CASSQAGGDTEAFF. The CDR3 bases are TGTGCCAGCAGCCAAGCCGGCGGCGACACTGAAGCTTTCTTT. The rearrangement uses TRBV3-1 (or the pseudogene TRBV3-2) and TRBJ1-1; D gene ambiguous. Per germline, CDR1 LGHDT and CDR2 YNNKEL (reference sequence). Trimming pared 1 base from V and 3 bases from J, leaving 9 bases between. This CDR3 contains 14 residues.